This entry is about one TCR beta chain. This entry comes from a study of blood T cell repertoires in COVID-19. Background on the study: The study drew acute and convalescent COVID-19 samples from the United States, Italy and Spain. PBMCs, B-cell-depleted T cells, or T cells provided the cDNA or gDNA that made up the material.

Deletions cut 5 bases from V and 0 bases from J, with 9 bases between. The CDR3 is 13 amino acids. CDR1 and CDR2 (germline): SQVTM, ANQGSEA. This table comes from immunoSEQ multiplex PCR, and its TCRdb copy is limited to in-frame clones, with some not included. The sample holds around 100,000 clones, 89% seen once. Source material: peripheral blood. The chain combines TRBV29-1 with TRBJ2-3; D not resolved. The receptor's source is a woman older than 75 in a cohort sampled during active COVID-19. The chain's CDR3 is CSVRKTSTDTQYF. The CDR3 coding sequence is TGCAGCGTTCGAAAGACTAGCACAGATACGCAGTATTTT.